This T cell receptor (beta chain) appears in the sequencing data of a study of chemoradiotherapy in HPV16-positive cancers. About the study: Functional T-cell assays on a couple of HPV16-positive patients' cells defined candidate HPV-specific clones and common TCR motifs.

CDR3 length: 13 amino acids. Per germline, CDR1 SGHTS and CDR2 YDEGEE. With 3 bases removed from V and 3 bases from J, the gap between germline ends came to 10 bases. The study's findings and limits: Functional assays defining HPV-specific T cells used only a couple of HPV16-positive patients. For HPV16-positive patients, expanding HPV-responsive T cells associated with longer recurrence-free survival. During treatment, candidate HPV-specific clones and E7-related motifs expanded in tumor.

Only in-frame clones appear in the TCRdb table, and some are missing; sequencing was by immunoSEQ multiplex PCR. The sample includes about 3,100 clones, about 90% seen only once; the top ten take less than 4%. Turning to this clone: What it binds is unknown.

This sequence was found in a human donor with HPV-associated anogenital cancer. The chain employs TRBV5-8 and TRBJ2-7, with D uncertain. The sequences come from tumor tissue, collected from a patient who underwent chemoradiotherapy. The CDR3, as DNA: TGTGCCAGCAGCTCGCGAGCTAGCTACGAGCAGTACTTC. Its protein is CASSSRASYEQYF. Variable domain in full (rest from reference TRBV5-8 and TRBJ2-7): EAGVTQSPTHLIKTRGQQATLRCSPISGHTSVYWYQQALGLGLQFLLWYDEGEERNRGNFPPRFSGRQFPNYSSELNVNALELEDSALYLCASSSRASYEQYFGPGTRLTVT.